A selection of T cell receptor beta chains follows, all from one sample in a study of cytomegalovirus exposure and HLA in healthy donors. Clones were sequenced by immunoSEQ multiplex PCR, and TCRdb holds only the in-frame ones, with some missing. The table has about 170,000 clones, approximately 81% seen once. The sample consisted of PBMCs. The receptors shown here come from a man younger than 30 in good health and CMV-seropositive. Both conserved end residues are part of each CDR3. D genes are given only for firm matches. For some rows the clone size is stated as once, few or many, or as a class when expanded; others skip it.

J gene,D gene,V gene,clone size,CDR3 DNA,CDR3 protein
TRBJ2-2,.,TRBV7-3,.,TGTGCCAGCAGCCTAAATAGCAACACCGGGGAGCTGTTTTTT,CASSLNSNTGELFF
TRBJ2-7,TRBD1,TRBV27,.,TGTGCCAGCCGGCGTAGGGGGCTATGGGGGGAGCAGTACTTC,CASRRRGLWGEQYF
TRBJ2-1,TRBD1,TRBV5-4,.,TGTGCCAGCAGCTTGGGAGGACAGGTGTACAATGAGCAGTTCTTC,CASSLGGQVYNEQFF
TRBJ1-6,TRBD1,TRBV10-3,.,TGTGCCATCAGTGGGGACAGGAGTTCACCCCTCCACTTT,CAISGDRSSPLHF
TRBJ2-7,TRBD2,TRBV6-1,.,TGTGCCAGCAGTGAAGCGGTATGGGGCGGGGGGGCCTACGAGCAGTACTTC,CASSEAVWGGGAYEQYF
TRBJ1-1,.,TRBV11-3,.,TGTGCCAGCAGCTTGGGGGGTAACACTGAAGCTTTCTTT,CASSLGGNTEAFF
TRBJ1-1,.,TRBV10-3,.,TGTGCCATCAGTGAGTCGAGTAGGGGAACTGAAGCTTTCTTT,CAISESSRGTEAFF
TRBJ1-1,TRBD1,TRBV10-3,.,TGTGCCATCAGTGAGTCCGGACAGGGGAACACTGAAGCTTTCTTT,CAISESGQGNTEAFF
TRBJ2-3,.,TRBV13,once,TGTGCCAGCAGCCCCCGAGAGGTCGGGACAGATACGCAGTATTTT,CASSPREVGTDTQYF
TRBJ2-7,TRBD2,TRBV7-2,.,TGTGCCAGCAGTCCATGGGGGGGCTACGAGCAGTACTTC,CASSPWGGYEQYF
TRBJ1-1,.,TRBV4-2,.,TGTGCCAGCAGCCAAGATGGTAGGGGAGGGACTGAAGCTTTCTTT,CASSQDGRGGTEAFF
TRBJ2-7,TRBD1,TRBV5-5,.,TGTGCCAGCAGCTTGGGATCAGGGGGCCACGAGCAGTACTTC,CASSLGSGGHEQYF
TRBJ2-7,.,TRBV7-6,.,TGTGCCAGCAGCGCTCCGGGAGCACCGGGCGAGCAGTACTTC,CASSAPGAPGEQYF
TRBJ2-1,TRBD1,TRBV7-2,.,TGTGCCAGCAGCTTACAGACAGGGGGGGAGACGGGACTTTACAATGAGCAGTTCTTC,CASSLQTGGETGLYNEQFF
TRBJ1-1,.,TRBV18,.,TGTGCCAGCTCACCAATGGTTGGCGGGGCTGAAGCTTTCTTT,CASSPMVGGAEAFF
TRBJ2-1,TRBD2,TRBV5-4,.,TGTGCCAGCAGGGGACTAGCGGACCTATCCTACAATGAGCAGTTCTTC,CASRGLADLSYNEQFF
TRBJ1-2,TRBD1,TRBV10-3,.,TGTGCCATCAATACAGGGGGCTCAACTAACTATGGCTACACCTTC,CAINTGGSTNYGYTF
TRBJ2-3,.,TRBV29-1,.,TGCAGCGTTGACAGTTCTAGCCCAGATACGCAGTATTTT,CSVDSSSPDTQYF
TRBJ2-7,.,TRBV12-5,.,TGTGCTAGTGGTTTGTACTACGAGCAGTACTTC,CASGLYYEQYF
TRBJ1-2,.,TRBV18,.,TGTGCCAGCTCACTGGACACCTATGGCTACACCTTC,CASSLDTYGYTF
TRBJ1-3,TRBD1,TRBV7-2,.,TGTGCCAGCAGCCTTCGGACAGGGCCTGGAAACACCATATATTTT,CASSLRTGPGNTIYF
TRBJ2-7,.,TRBV5-6,once,TGTGCCAGCAGCTCAGACCGGGGGGCGGGGGAGCAGTACTTC,CASSSDRGAGEQYF